This T cell receptor beta chain was profiled in a study of vaccination and CD4 T cells after COVID-19. Study as a whole: Convalescent study patients returned SARS-CoV-2 positive nasal swab PCR results, with under ten mild cases and one severe. Ranging from 14 to 241, the interval between dose two and post-vaccine sampling had a median of approximately 77 days.

There are 17 residues in the CDR3. The germline CDR1 and CDR2 sequences are MGHRA and YSYEKL. The ends were cut back, 4 bases at V and 4 bases at J, with 20 bases in the middle. The Oncomine TCR Beta short-read assay sequenced DNA from cultured CD4+ T cells. TCRdb processed the PCR reads anew with MiXCR; each CDR3 protein has one entry. This sample has around 6,000 distinct CDR3 sequences, with roughly 50% found just once. Treatment specified: approximately 10-day PBMC culture with coronavirus spike peptide pools or control peptides (ViraFEST assay). ViraFEST used peptide pools to expand antigen-specific T cells and subsequently sequenced their TCRs. Peptide pools at approximately 9.1 ug/ml and IL-2 at around 10 IU/ml were added to cultures of 2 million or so PBMCs per well. Of note for this clonotype: Its matching antigen is unknown.

The sample taken for sequencing was CD4+ T cells from blood, cultured in vitro. The sequence was obtained from a human donor who had recovered from COVID-19. The chain joins TRBV4-1 to TRBJ1-5; possibly TRBD1 for D (6 bases). CDR3 in DNA: TGCGCCAGCAGCCTGCGAACAGGGAACCTTAGGAATCAGCCCCAGCATTTT. It encodes CASSLRTGNLRNQPQHF.